This TCR beta chain was observed in a study of graft-versus-host responses after intestinal transplantation. The study, taken as a whole, reports: Patients who carried graft-donor T cell macrochimerism also had high graft-versus-host to host-versus-graft clonal ratios in their allografts. Among recipient marrow samples, GvH clones were found; some appeared first in ileum or blood.

Using immunoSEQ multiplex PCR, the repertoire was profiled, and TCRdb retains in-frame clones only, with some absent. This table has about 110,000 clones, roughly 93% appearing once. Germline V gives CDR1 SSHAT, CDR2 FNYEAQ (reference sequence). The CDR3 is 20 amino acids. This clone was seen only once. Antigen: not known. An end of the junction differs from the germline gene, which may be a read error. Source: unstimulated CD8+ T cells sorted from spleen or lymph node cells, taken before intestinal transplant. The TCR originated in a human donor who received an intestinal transplant. This chain joins TRBV7-7 and TRBJ1-4; 9 positions agree with TRBD1. CDR3 nucleotides: TGTGCTAGCAGCTCAACCAGCCCGGGGGACAGGGTCGGGCCTAATGAAAAACTGTTTTTT. Protein: CASSSTSPGDRVGPNEKLFF.